The clone carrying this TCR beta chain appeared many times. These data come from a study of T cells in Graves' hyperthyroidism and ophthalmopathy. RNA transcripts served as the template for amplifying TCR beta CDR3 regions. The HTBI primer set served for first-round RT-PCR of the TCR CDR3. TCRdb analysed the multiplex PCR reads with MiXCR anew, one entry per CDR3 protein. Among approximately 330,000 distinct CDR3 sequences, about 20% were seen once, and the ten largest hold less than 65%. J gave up 2 bases and V 7 bases, and 9 bases lay outside the gene matches. The CDR3 runs 15 residues. The V gene's germline CDR1 is SGHRS and CDR2 YFSETQ.

The chain couples TRBV5-1 to TRBJ2-3; 8 bases line up with TRBD1. The sample was blood. The receptor was derived from a woman aged 45-59 years with Graves' hyperthyroidism. CDR3 region: CASDRTGSHTDTQYF. CDR3 sequence (DNA): TGCGCCAGCGACCGGACAGGGAGTCACACAGATACGCAGTATTTT.